The 3 T cell receptor beta chains below were found in one sample sequenced in a study of T cell responses to AZD1222 COVID-19 vaccine. Using immunoSEQ multiplex PCR, the repertoire was profiled, and TCRdb retains in-frame clones only, with some absent. The table has 20,000 to 30,000 clones, about 88% seen once; the top ten hold around 7.9%. Sequenced material: peripheral blood, taken 28 days after the second AZD1222 dose. These receptors all come from an adult who received the AZD1222 COVID-19 vaccine.

This clone was counted between two and nine times. This chain connects TRBV5-1 to TRBJ1-1; no reliable D call. The CDR3 totals 16 residues. With 0 bases removed from V and 6 bases from J, the gap between germline ends came to 18 bases. Per the germline V gene, CDR1 is SGHRS and CDR2 is YFSETQ. CDR3 sequence (DNA): TGCGCCAGCAGCTTGGCCGGGATGGCAAAAGACCCTGAAGCTTTCTTT. This encodes CASSLAGMAKDPEAFF.

The chain combines TRBV3-1 (or the pseudogene TRBV3-2) with TRBJ1-6, with a tentative D call TRBD1 (5 bases). Trimming took off 5 bases at V and 6 bases at J, with 11 bases between the two ends. Germline loops: CDR1 LGHDT, CDR2 YNNKEL (reference sequence). The length of the CDR3 is 14 residues. The CDR3 region has the DNA TGTGCCAGCAGCTCCGGGACGCGTAATTCACCCCTCCACTTT. This translates into CASSSGTRNSPLHF.

This chain uses TRBV6-1 with TRBJ1-5, with a weak D call TRBD1 (6 bases). Between the trimmed V and J ends, which lost 3 bases and 6 bases, there was a span of 12 bases. The CDR3 length is 14 residues. The germline V gene has CDR1 MNHNS and CDR2 SASEGT. CDR3 DNA sequence: TGTGCCAGCAGTGAGCGGAGGGGGGGTCAGCCCCAGCATTTT. Encoded protein: CASSERRGGQPQHF.